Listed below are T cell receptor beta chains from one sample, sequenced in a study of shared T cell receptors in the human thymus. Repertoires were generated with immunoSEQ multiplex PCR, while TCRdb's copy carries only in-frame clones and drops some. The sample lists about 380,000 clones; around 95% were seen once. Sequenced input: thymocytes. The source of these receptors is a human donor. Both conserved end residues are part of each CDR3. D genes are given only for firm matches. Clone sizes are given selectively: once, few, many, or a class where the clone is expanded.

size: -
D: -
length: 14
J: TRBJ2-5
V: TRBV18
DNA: TGTGCCAGCTCCCGGCAGGGGAGCGAAGAGACCCAGTACTTC
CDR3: CASSRQGSEETQYF

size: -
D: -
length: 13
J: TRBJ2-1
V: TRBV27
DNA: TGTGCCAGCAGTTTAGCGGGGTGGAATGAGCAGTTCTTC
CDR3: CASSLAGWNEQFF

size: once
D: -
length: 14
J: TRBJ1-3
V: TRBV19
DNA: TGTGCCAGTACACCGGACGGTGAGGGAAACACCATATATTTT
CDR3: CASTPDGEGNTIYF

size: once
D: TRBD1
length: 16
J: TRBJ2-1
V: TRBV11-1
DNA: TGTGCCAGCACCAAACACCGGGACAGGGTAACCGATGAGCAGTTCTTC
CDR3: CASTKHRDRVTDEQFF

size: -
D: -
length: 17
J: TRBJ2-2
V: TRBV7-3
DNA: TGTGCCAGCAGCTTAGTCGTTCGGGACCAATTCACCGGGGAGCTGTTTTTT
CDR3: CASSLVVRDQFTGELFF

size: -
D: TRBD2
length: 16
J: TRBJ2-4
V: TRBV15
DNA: TGTGCCACCAGCGGCGTCAAGCGGGAGGGAGGTTACATTCAGTACTTC
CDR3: CATSGVKREGGYIQYF

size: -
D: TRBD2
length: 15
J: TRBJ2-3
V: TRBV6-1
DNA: TGTGCCAGCATCTTAGCGGGAGGGTCCACAGATACGCAGTATTTT
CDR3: CASILAGGSTDTQYF

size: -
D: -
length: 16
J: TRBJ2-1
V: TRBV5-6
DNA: TGTGCCAGCAGCTTGGGACGCACAGGTTCCTACAATGAGCAGTTCTTC
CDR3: CASSLGRTGSYNEQFF

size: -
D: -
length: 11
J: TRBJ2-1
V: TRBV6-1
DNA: TGTGCCAGCACCCGCTACAATGAGCAGTTCTTC
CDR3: CASTRYNEQFF

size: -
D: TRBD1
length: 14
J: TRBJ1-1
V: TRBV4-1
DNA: TGCGCCAGCAGCTTCCGGGACAGGGAGGTTGAAGCTTTCTTT
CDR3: CASSFRDREVEAFF